One sample yielded the 20 T cell receptor beta chains listed below, sequenced in a study of blood T cell repertoires in COVID-19. The method was immunoSEQ multiplex PCR; TCRdb's version includes in-frame clones alone and lacks a portion of them. The sample carries fewer than 100,000 clones, around 87% recorded once. The sample was peripheral blood. Receptor source: an elderly woman with acute or convalescent COVID-19.

Written as DNA, the CDR3 is TGTGCCAGCAGCCTACTGGGGCCGGGCACTGAAGCTTTCTTT. It specifies CASSLLGPGTEAFF. The rearrangement links TRBV7-3 to TRBJ1-1, with D maybe TRBD1 (5 bases). Deletions cut 5 bases from V and 4 bases from J, with 14 bases between. CDR1 is SGHTA and CDR2 is FQGTGA in the germline V gene. This CDR3 contains 14 residues.

In this sample, this clone turned up once. This chain uses TRBV30 with TRBJ1-5; D gene unclear. Trimming took 5 bases from V and 0 from J, leaving 5 bases between them. Germline V gives CDR1 GTSNPN, CDR2 SVGIG (reference sequence). The CDR3 totals 12 residues. Here the CDR3 reads CAWAYSNQPQHF. CDR3 nucleotides: TGTGCCTGGGCTTATAGCAATCAGCCCCAGCATTTT.

This clone was recorded a few times. V and J are TRBV5-1 and TRBJ1-1, with 11 bases matching TRBD1. There are 17 residues in the CDR3. V trimming: 2 bases; J trimming: 1 base; junction bases outside the gene matches: 7. The germline gives CDR1 SGHRS, CDR2 YFSETQ. This chain's CDR3 is CASSLQGQGVGNTEAFF. The DNA of the CDR3 is TGCGCCAGCAGCTTACAGGGACAGGGGGTAGGGAACACTGAAGCTTTCTTT. The full variable domain, its missing parts supplied by reference TRBV5-1 and TRBJ1-1, is KAGVTQTPRYLIKTRGQQVTLSCSPISGHRSVSWYQQTPGQGLQFLFEYFSETQRNKGNFPGRFSGRQFSNSRSEMNVSTLELGDSALYLCASSLQGQGVGNTEAFFGQGTRLTVV.

The chain has TRBV21-1 and TRBJ1-2. TRBV21-1 is tagged as a pseudogene. The CDR3 extends over 13 amino acids. The CDR3 loop is CANNLARSYGYTF. CDR3 nucleotide sequence: TGTGCCAACAACCTAGCCCGGAGCTATGGCTACACCTTC.

V gene TRBV3-1 (or the pseudogene TRBV3-2) combines with J gene TRBJ2-5; 9 bases line up with TRBD1. Germline CDR1 is LGHDT and CDR2 is YNNKEL (reference sequence). Unmatched junction bases numbered 6, after V lost 1 base and J lost 6 bases. This CDR3 is built from 15 residues. The CDR3 DNA reads as TGTGCCAGCAGCCAAGTCTCGGGACAGGGAAAGACCCAGTACTTC. Protein: CASSQVSGQGKTQYF.

The chain combines TRBV2 with TRBJ1-3, with 10 bases lining up with TRBD1. CDR1 and CDR2 from the germline V gene are SNHLY and FYNNEI. Trimming removed 9 bases from V and 7 bases from J; junction bases left unmatched: 3. The CDR3 has 12 amino acids. This chain's CDR3 is CASRTGGNTIYF. Here the CDR3 DNA reads TGTGCCAGTCGGACAGGGGGGAACACCATATATTTT.

This chain joins TRBV6-5 and TRBJ1-6; 7 nucleotides line up with TRBD1. With V trimmed by 10 bases and J by 5 bases, 5 bases remained unmatched. There are 13 residues in the CDR3. The germline CDR1 and CDR2 sequences are MNHEY and SVGAGI. CDR3 loop: CATRQGDNSPLHF. CDR3 DNA sequence: TGTGCCACCAGACAGGGAGATAATTCACCCCTCCACTTT.

The genes are TRBV7-9 and TRBJ1-2; D gene unclear. Germline V CDR1 and CDR2: SEHNR, FQNEAQ (reference sequence). V was cut by 6 bases and J by 6 bases, with 17 bases left in between. The CDR3 contains 14 residues. The CDR3 sequence: CASSLPLASDGYTF. In DNA form, the CDR3 reads TGTGCCAGCAGTCTACCCCTAGCGAGTGATGGCTACACCTTC.

V usage is TRBV30 and J usage is TRBJ2-5, with TRBD1 as a possible D gene (6 bases). The V and J ends lost 0 bases and 0 bases respectively, with 8 bases between them. CDR1 and CDR2 (germline): GTSNPN, SVGIG (reference sequence). The CDR3 runs 14 residues. The CDR3 sequence: CAWSVGDNQETQYF. CDR3 DNA sequence: TGTGCCTGGAGTGTGGGGGACAACCAAGAGACCCAGTACTTC.

The chain links TRBV6-1 to TRBJ2-7; tentative D call: TRBD2 (6 bases). V dropped 1 base and J dropped 4 bases, with 8 bases sitting between them. CDR3 length: 13 residues. The V gene's germline CDR1 is MNHNS and CDR2 SASEGT. CDR3 region: CASSEGGRYEQYF. In DNA form, the CDR3 reads TGTGCCAGCAGTGAAGGTGGGAGGTACGAGCAGTACTTC.

The rearrangement uses TRBV5-1 and TRBJ2-6; 7 bases align to TRBD1. The CDR3 covers 18 residues. Germline values: CDR1 SGHRS, CDR2 YFSETQ. The junction had 6 bases not matched to a gene; V was cut back by 0 bases and J by 0 bases. CDR3 in amino acids: CASSLDDRAPSGANVLTF. The CDR3 DNA follows: TGCGCCAGCAGCTTGGACGACAGGGCTCCCTCTGGGGCCAACGTCCTGACTTTC.

The V and J genes are TRBV7-2 and TRBJ2-1; 13 positions agree with TRBD2. CDR1 is SGHTA and CDR2 is FQGNSA in the germline V gene. V was clipped by 6 bases and J by 5 bases; unmatched bases: 10. This CDR3 has 17 residues. In DNA form, the CDR3 reads TGTGCCAGCAGTCCTACTAGCGGGGGGGCCCCCCACAATGAGCAGTTCTTC. Amino acid sequence: CASSPTSGGAPHNEQFF.

The chain combines TRBV9 with TRBJ2-5; 7 nucleotides match TRBD1. V lost 6 bases to trimming and J lost 4 bases; unmatched junction nucleotides: 6. This CDR3 is 13 amino acids long. CDR1 SGDLS and CDR2 YYNGEE come from the germline V gene. CDR3 coding DNA: TGTGCCAGCAACAGGGGACGGGGAGAGACCCAGTACTTC. It specifies CASNRGRGETQYF. Combining the CDR3 with reference TRBV9 and TRBJ2-5 gives the whole variable domain DSGVTQTPKHLITATGQRVTLRCSPRSGDLSVYWYQQSLDQGLQFLIQYYNGEERAKGNILERFSAQQFPDLHSELNLSSLELGDSALYFCASNRGRGETQYFGPGTRLLVL.

The chain uses TRBV4-2 and TRBJ1-2; 8 positions agree with TRBD1. This CDR3 contains 12 residues. After removal of 4 bases from V and 8 bases from J, the junction contained 3 bases not matched to a gene. Germline CDR1 reads LGHNA; CDR2 reads YNFKEQ. The CDR3 spells CASSLRTGGYTF. The CDR3 nucleotides are TGTGCCAGCAGCCTGCGGACAGGGGGCTACACCTTC.

In its sample, this clone was seen once. The chain employs TRBV27 and TRBJ1-3; weak D call: TRBD1 (6 bases). This CDR3 has 14 amino acids. Germline assignment: CDR1 MNHEY and CDR2 SMNVEV (reference sequence). V was shortened by 6 bases and J by 0 bases, with 9 bases between the two germline ends. CDR3 DNA sequence: TGTGCCAGCAGATCGACAGGCTCTGGAAACACCATATATTTT. Its translation is CASRSTGSGNTIYF.

The chain couples TRBV6-5 to TRBJ2-3, with TRBD1 matching 9 bases. The CDR3 runs to 12 residues. Losses at the gene ends were 5 bases for V and 9 bases for J; bases not matched to a gene: 3. Germline CDR1 reads MNHEY; CDR2 reads SVGAGI. Here the CDR3 reads CASSLGTGTQYF. The CDR3 DNA reads as TGTGCCAGCAGTCTAGGGACAGGGACGCAGTATTTT.

This chain connects TRBV2 to TRBJ1-1; 9 bases align to TRBD1. Germline assignment: CDR1 SNHLY and CDR2 FYNNEI. V was clipped by 6 bases and J by 3 bases; unmatched bases: 5. The CDR3 sequence is 14 residues long. The CDR3 reads CASRAGQGHTEAFF. CDR3 DNA: TGTGCCAGCAGGGCGGGACAGGGACACACTGAAGCTTTCTTT. The whole variable domain, remainder taken from reference TRBV2 and TRBJ1-1, is EPEVTQTPSHQVTQMGQEVILRCVPISNHLYFYWYRQILGQKVEFLVSFYNNEISEKSEIFDDQFSVERPDGSNFTLKIRSTKLEDSAMYFCASRAGQGHTEAFFGQGTRLTVV.

The chain recombines TRBV6-5 with TRBJ1-3; possibly TRBD1 for D (5 bases). Germline CDR1 reads MNHEY; CDR2 reads SVGAGI. The CDR3 is 14 amino acids. Trimming removed 8 bases from V and 0 bases from J, with 11 bases in between. Here the CDR3 reads CASSQGSSGNTIYF. The CDR3 nucleotides are TGTGCCAGCTCGCAGGGCTCCTCTGGAAACACCATATATTTT.

This chain connects TRBV9 to TRBJ1-6, with D tentatively TRBD1 (6 bases). The CDR3 totals 14 residues. Per the germline V gene, CDR1 is SGDLS and CDR2 is YYNGEE. Trimming shortened V by 2 bases and J by 5 bases, and 8 bases separated the two germline ends. The CDR3 nucleotides are TGTGCCAGCAGCGTGGGACATGATAATTCACCCCTCCACTTT. The encoded protein is CASSVGHDNSPLHF.

The count of this clone is one. The rearrangement uses TRBV19 and TRBJ2-7; D perhaps matches TRBD2 (5 bases). The V and J ends lost 0 bases and 3 bases respectively, with 12 bases between them. Germline V gene sequence: CDR1 LNHDA, CDR2 SQIVND (reference sequence). The CDR3 spans 15 residues. The chain's CDR3 is CASSIDGRRFYEQYF. In DNA, the CDR3 is TGTGCCAGTAGTATAGATGGGAGACGGTTCTACGAGCAGTACTTC.